This is a list of T cell receptor beta chains from one sample in a study of blood T cell repertoires in COVID-19. Generated by immunoSEQ multiplex PCR, the TCRdb table keeps only in-frame clones and is missing some. The table records under 300,000 clones, about four fifths of them present only once. The sequencing input was peripheral blood. The source of these receptors is a man aged 25 to 40 who had recovered from COVID-19. CDR3s include the opening cysteine and the closing phenylalanine or tryptophan. Each record gives: CDR3 DNA, CDR3 protein, V gene, J gene, clone size, D gene. The D gene is left open where the match is weak. Clone size appears in some rows only: once, few, many, or a class for an expanded clone.

cdr3_nt: TGCGCCAGCAGCTTGGAGGGACAGAACTATGGCTACACCTTC
cdr3_aa: CASSLEGQNYGYTF
v_call: TRBV5-1
j_call: TRBJ1-2
clone_size: NA
d_call: TRBD1

cdr3_nt: TGTGCCAGCTCACCACCCGAGGGGGCGAGCACTGAAGCTTTCTTT
cdr3_aa: CASSPPEGASTEAFF
v_call: TRBV18
j_call: TRBJ1-1
clone_size: NA
d_call: TRBD1

cdr3_nt: TGTGCCAGCAGCTTAACGAGCGGCGATACGCAGTATTTT
cdr3_aa: CASSLTSGDTQYF
v_call: TRBV7-3
j_call: TRBJ2-3
clone_size: once
d_call: NA

cdr3_nt: TGCGCCACCCAACCCGGGGGGCCATCCGCCAATGAGCAGTTCTTC
cdr3_aa: CATQPGGPSANEQFF
v_call: TRBV10-1
j_call: TRBJ2-1
clone_size: NA
d_call: NA

cdr3_nt: TGCAGTGCTAGTTTCTCAGGGTTTCTAAACAATGAGCAGTTCTTC
cdr3_aa: CSASFSGFLNNEQFF
v_call: TRBV20-1
j_call: TRBJ2-1
clone_size: NA
d_call: NA

cdr3_nt: TGTGCCAGCAGTTCCAGGACAGGCTATGGCTACACCTTC
cdr3_aa: CASSSRTGYGYTF
v_call: TRBV12-3/TRBV12-4
j_call: TRBJ1-2
clone_size: NA
d_call: TRBD1

cdr3_nt: TGCGCCAGCAGCTTGTCCCCGGGGACTAGCGGGGGGGTCAGCTCCTACAATGAGCAGTTCTTC
cdr3_aa: CASSLSPGTSGGVSSYNEQFF
v_call: TRBV5-1
j_call: TRBJ2-1
clone_size: NA
d_call: TRBD2

cdr3_nt: TGTGCCGCCGAGGGCCTTAGCAATCAGCCCCAGCATTTT
cdr3_aa: CAAEGLSNQPQHF
v_call: TRBV21-1
j_call: TRBJ1-5
clone_size: few
d_call: NA

cdr3_nt: TGCGCCAGTACCAGGGATAGCGGGGGGAACTGGGAGACCCAGTACTTC
cdr3_aa: CASTRDSGGNWETQYF
v_call: TRBV5-1
j_call: TRBJ2-5
clone_size: NA
d_call: TRBD2

cdr3_nt: TGTGCCAGCAACAGGTGGGCACCTAACTATGGCTACACCTTC
cdr3_aa: CASNRWAPNYGYTF
v_call: TRBV6-5
j_call: TRBJ1-2
clone_size: NA
d_call: NA

cdr3_nt: TGCGCCAGCAGTCACCAAGACAGGGGGCGGGACGAGCAGTACTTC
cdr3_aa: CASSHQDRGRDEQYF
v_call: TRBV23-1
j_call: TRBJ2-7
clone_size: NA
d_call: TRBD1

cdr3_nt: TGTGCCAGCAGCTTGGGGCAGCGACTTAACTATGGCTACACCTTC
cdr3_aa: CASSLGQRLNYGYTF
v_call: TRBV5-6
j_call: TRBJ1-2
clone_size: NA
d_call: NA

cdr3_nt: TGTGCCAGTAGCAGGAGGGGACAGGGCGGAGGGGAGACCCAGTACTTC
cdr3_aa: CASSRRGQGGGETQYF
v_call: TRBV19
j_call: TRBJ2-5
clone_size: NA
d_call: TRBD1

cdr3_nt: TGTGCCAGCAGTGAAGCTCTCATTAGCGGGGGTGTCGGGGAGCTGTTTTTT
cdr3_aa: CASSEALISGGVGELFF
v_call: TRBV2
j_call: TRBJ2-2
clone_size: many
d_call: TRBD2

cdr3_nt: TGCGCCAGCAGTGAGTCGGGGGGAAGGACTGAAGCTTTCTTT
cdr3_aa: CASSESGGRTEAFF
v_call: TRBV10-1
j_call: TRBJ1-1
clone_size: NA
d_call: NA

cdr3_nt: TGTGCCAGCAGCCCTCGGGACAGCCTGAATTCACCCCTCCACTTT
cdr3_aa: CASSPRDSLNSPLHF
v_call: TRBV7-9
j_call: TRBJ1-6
clone_size: NA
d_call: TRBD1

cdr3_nt: TGTGCCACCAGTGATGGAGGCAGAACCTTAACCACAGATACGCAGTATTTT
cdr3_aa: CATSDGGRTLTTDTQYF
v_call: TRBV24-1
j_call: TRBJ2-3
clone_size: NA
d_call: NA

cdr3_nt: TGCGCCAGCACTAGCGGGGGGAGTGGGACCGGGGAGCTGTTTTTT
cdr3_aa: CASTSGGSGTGELFF
v_call: TRBV10-2
j_call: TRBJ2-2
clone_size: NA
d_call: TRBD2

cdr3_nt: TGTGCCATCAGTGAGTCTGAGGTCACTGAAGCTTTCTTT
cdr3_aa: CAISESEVTEAFF
v_call: TRBV10-3
j_call: TRBJ1-1
clone_size: NA
d_call: NA

cdr3_nt: TGTGCCAGCAGCTTAAATAGCGGGGGAGTCAATGAGCAGTTCTTC
cdr3_aa: CASSLNSGGVNEQFF
v_call: TRBV7-3
j_call: TRBJ2-1
clone_size: NA
d_call: TRBD2

cdr3_nt: TGTGCCAGCAGCCCCCTCCGGGGGGGAGCCCAAGAGACCCAGTACTTC
cdr3_aa: CASSPLRGGAQETQYF
v_call: TRBV11-2
j_call: TRBJ2-5
clone_size: NA
d_call: TRBD2

cdr3_nt: TGTGCCAGCAAGATGAAGAACTTTCCGAACACTGAAGCTTTCTTT
cdr3_aa: CASKMKNFPNTEAFF
v_call: TRBV2
j_call: TRBJ1-1
clone_size: once
d_call: NA

cdr3_nt: TGTGCCAGCAGCCAAGACGACAGGGGTTCAGATACGCAGTATTTT
cdr3_aa: CASSQDDRGSDTQYF
v_call: TRBV3-1/TRBV3-2
j_call: TRBJ2-3
clone_size: NA
d_call: TRBD1

cdr3_nt: TGTGCCAGCAAGCAGAGAAGGGACAGAGGACTAGCCAGGCGCGATGAGCAGTTCTTC
cdr3_aa: CASKQRRDRGLARRDEQFF
v_call: TRBV7-8
j_call: TRBJ2-1
clone_size: NA
d_call: NA

cdr3_nt: TGTGCCAGCTCACGAACGACAGCGAACACCGGGGAGCTGTTTTTT
cdr3_aa: CASSRTTANTGELFF
v_call: TRBV18
j_call: TRBJ2-2
clone_size: NA
d_call: NA

cdr3_nt: TGTGCCATCAGTGAGTCCGGGACAGGGGGTGGCTACACCTTC
cdr3_aa: CAISESGTGGGYTF
v_call: TRBV10-3
j_call: TRBJ1-2
clone_size: NA
d_call: TRBD1

cdr3_nt: TGTGCCAGCAGCTTACAGATGAACACTGAAGCTTTCTTT
cdr3_aa: CASSLQMNTEAFF
v_call: TRBV11-1
j_call: TRBJ1-1
clone_size: once
d_call: NA

cdr3_nt: TGTGCCAGCAGGAAGACAGGGCCGGCCAATGAAGCTTTCTTT
cdr3_aa: CASRKTGPANEAFF
v_call: TRBV2
j_call: TRBJ1-1
clone_size: NA
d_call: TRBD1

cdr3_nt: TGCGCCAGCAGCTTGGGAGCGGGGGCATTCCCAGAGACCCAGTACTTC
cdr3_aa: CASSLGAGAFPETQYF
v_call: TRBV5-1
j_call: TRBJ2-5
clone_size: NA
d_call: TRBD2

cdr3_nt: TGTGCCACCAGTCAGCTATTAGCCGATACGCAGTATTTT
cdr3_aa: CATSQLLADTQYF
v_call: TRBV15
j_call: TRBJ2-3
clone_size: NA
d_call: NA

cdr3_nt: TGTGCCAGCAGTGAACTGGCGGGGGGAACCGGGGAGCTGTTTTTT
cdr3_aa: CASSELAGGTGELFF
v_call: TRBV6-1
j_call: TRBJ2-2
clone_size: NA
d_call: TRBD2

cdr3_nt: TGTGCCAGCAGTCTTGGCCGGGACATTCAGTACTTC
cdr3_aa: CASSLGRDIQYF
v_call: TRBV2
j_call: TRBJ2-4
clone_size: NA
d_call: NA

cdr3_nt: TGTGCCAGCAGTCTGGACAGGGGGCGAAGGAGCTCCTACAATGAGCAGTTCTTC
cdr3_aa: CASSLDRGRRSSYNEQFF
v_call: TRBV6-6
j_call: TRBJ2-1
clone_size: NA
d_call: TRBD1

cdr3_nt: TGTGCCAGCAGCTTAAGCCTAGCTGAGGGTGAGCAGTTCTTC
cdr3_aa: CASSLSLAEGEQFF
v_call: TRBV11-2
j_call: TRBJ2-1
clone_size: NA
d_call: NA

cdr3_nt: TGTGCCAGCAGCGCCCAGGGGGCTCGGTATGGCTACACCTTC
cdr3_aa: CASSAQGARYGYTF
v_call: TRBV5-4
j_call: TRBJ1-2
clone_size: NA
d_call: TRBD1

cdr3_nt: TGTGCCAGCATTAACGCGCATCACACTGAAGCTTTCTTT
cdr3_aa: CASINAHHTEAFF
v_call: TRBV28
j_call: TRBJ1-1
clone_size: NA
d_call: NA

cdr3_nt: TGTGCCAGCAGCTTATCATCCGCGAGCTCCTACAATGAGCAGTTCTTC
cdr3_aa: CASSLSSASSYNEQFF
v_call: TRBV7-2
j_call: TRBJ2-1
clone_size: NA
d_call: NA

cdr3_nt: TGTGCCGCGGGGACAGGGGACCGTGAAGCTTTCTTT
cdr3_aa: CAAGTGDREAFF
v_call: TRBV3-1/TRBV3-2
j_call: TRBJ1-1
clone_size: NA
d_call: TRBD1

cdr3_nt: TGCGCCAGCAGCCCCCGTATCGCAGATACGCAGTATTTT
cdr3_aa: CASSPRIADTQYF
v_call: TRBV4-1
j_call: TRBJ2-3
clone_size: NA
d_call: NA

cdr3_nt: TGTGCCAGCAGGGATACACAGACCGGGGAGCTGTTTTTT
cdr3_aa: CASRDTQTGELFF
v_call: TRBV28
j_call: TRBJ2-2
clone_size: few
d_call: NA

cdr3_nt: TGTGCCAGCAGTTATCAGGGGAGCTCTGGAAACACCATATATTTT
cdr3_aa: CASSYQGSSGNTIYF
v_call: TRBV6-5
j_call: TRBJ1-3
clone_size: NA
d_call: NA

cdr3_nt: TGTGCCAGCAGCTCGGGACTAACTATTCAAGAGACCCAGTACTTC
cdr3_aa: CASSSGLTIQETQYF
v_call: TRBV5-5
j_call: TRBJ2-5
clone_size: NA
d_call: TRBD2

cdr3_nt: TGTGCCAGCAGCCAATTAGGAGGGGATGGCTACACCTTC
cdr3_aa: CASSQLGGDGYTF
v_call: TRBV3-1/TRBV3-2
j_call: TRBJ1-2
clone_size: NA
d_call: NA

cdr3_nt: TGTGCCAGCAGCCTAGCGGGGGGGGTGGATACGCAGTATTTT
cdr3_aa: CASSLAGGVDTQYF
v_call: TRBV4-2
j_call: TRBJ2-3
clone_size: few
d_call: TRBD2

cdr3_nt: TGTGCCAGCAGCTCCCGGGGATCGCAGTACTTC
cdr3_aa: CASSSRGSQYF
v_call: TRBV11-2
j_call: TRBJ2-7
clone_size: NA
d_call: NA

cdr3_nt: TGCGCCAGCAGCAAGGGACAGGAGGGAACCGGGGAGCTGTTTTTT
cdr3_aa: CASSKGQEGTGELFF
v_call: TRBV5-1
j_call: TRBJ2-2
clone_size: NA
d_call: TRBD1

cdr3_nt: TGTGCCACCAGTGACCCCGGACAGGGCCAAGAGACCCAGTACTTC
cdr3_aa: CATSDPGQGQETQYF
v_call: TRBV24-1
j_call: TRBJ2-5
clone_size: NA
d_call: TRBD1